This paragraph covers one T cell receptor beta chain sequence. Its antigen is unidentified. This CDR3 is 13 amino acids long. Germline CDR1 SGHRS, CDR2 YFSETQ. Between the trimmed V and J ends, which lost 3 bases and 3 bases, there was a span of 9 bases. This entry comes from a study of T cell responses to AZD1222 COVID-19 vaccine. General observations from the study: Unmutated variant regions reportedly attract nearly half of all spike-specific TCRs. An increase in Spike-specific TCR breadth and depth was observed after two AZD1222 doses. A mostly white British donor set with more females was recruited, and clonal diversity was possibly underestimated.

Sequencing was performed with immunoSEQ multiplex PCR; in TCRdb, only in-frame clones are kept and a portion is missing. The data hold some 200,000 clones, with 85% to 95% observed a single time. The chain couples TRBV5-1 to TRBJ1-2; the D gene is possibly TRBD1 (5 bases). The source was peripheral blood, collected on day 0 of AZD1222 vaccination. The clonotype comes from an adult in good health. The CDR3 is CASSWGSDYGYTF. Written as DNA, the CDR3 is TGCGCCAGCAGCTGGGGGAGCGACTATGGCTACACCTTC.